Below are 25 T cell receptor beta chains sequenced from a single sample in a study of regulatory T cells in long-lasting Graves disease. Through Arm-PCR of CDR3 regions and iRepertoire HTBI primers, TCR beta libraries were built. TCRdb called the multiplex PCR reads again in MiXCR, with one record for every CDR3 protein. Found here are roughly 400,000 distinct CDR3 sequences, 21% of them singletons; the top ten hold over 11%. Indicated time point: persistent/refractory GD, antithyroid drugs over 5 years with positive TRAb. From PBMCs, RNA was extracted and then used to make the TCR library. The input for sequencing was peripheral blood mononuclear cells (PBMCs), taken when the disease was refractory, from a patient treated with antithyroid drugs. These receptor sequences come from a female donor with Graves disease.

The chain is built from TRBV5-1 and TRBJ1-1, with D hard to call. Germline loops: CDR1 SGHRS, CDR2 YFSETQ. The CDR3 consists of 16 residues. V lost 3 bases and J lost 3, with 18 bases in between. CDR3 in amino acids: CASSCTLRLWDTEAFF. Here the CDR3 DNA reads TGCGCCAGCAGCTGCACCCTCCGGCTATGGGACACTGAAGCTTTCTTT.

The J gene is TRBJ1-1, the V gene TRBV7-2, with a possible D match to TRBD1 (5 bases). Germline-derived CDR1 and CDR2 are SGHTA and FQGNSA. V shed 5 bases and J shed 8 bases, with 12 bases lying between them. The CDR3 has 12 amino acids. The CDR3 DNA sequence: TGTGCCAGCAGCCCTTGGGGGTGGGAAGCTTTCTTT. Translated, it gives CASSPWGWEAFF.

This clonotype was counted at least ten times. J is TRBJ1-6 and V is TRBV20-1; D is ambiguous. Germline CDR1 DFQATT, CDR2 SNEGSKA (reference sequence). The V end lost 1 base, the J end lost 7 bases, and 14 bases lay between the germline ends. The CDR3 loop spans 15 amino acids. The CDR3 here is CSARVQANSNSPLHF. As DNA, the CDR3 is TGCAGTGCTAGAGTGCAGGCAAACTCCAATTCACCCCTCCACTTT.

CDR3 nucleotides: TGTGCCAGTAGCAGGGGGCCGTCGGTCGCAACTAATGAAAAACTGTTTTTT. Amino acids: CASSRGPSVATNEKLFF. The V and J genes are TRBV19 and TRBJ1-4; TRBD1 matches 8 bases. Germline CDR1 is LNHDA and CDR2 is SQIVND (reference sequence). The CDR3 loop spans 17 amino acids. V lost 6 bases, J lost 0 bases, and 9 bases stayed unmatched.

This clonotype was recorded a few times. The rearrangement joins TRBV19 to TRBJ2-7; D not certain. This CDR3 region has 14 residues. The germline gives CDR1 LNHDA, CDR2 SQIVND (reference sequence). V was clipped by 6 bases and J by 5 bases, with 17 bases between them. CDR3: CASRDLSNPNEQYF. In DNA, the CDR3 is TGTGCCAGTAGGGATCTCTCCAACCCTAACGAGCAGTACTTC. Complete variable domain (other parts from reference TRBV19 and TRBJ2-7): DGGITQSPKYLFRKEGQNVTLSCEQNLNHDAMYWYRQDPGQGLRLIYYSQIVNDFQKGDIAEGYSVSREKKESFPLTVTSAQKNPTAFYLCASRDLSNPNEQYFGPGTRLTVT.

This sequence joins TRBV12-3 or TRBV12-4 and TRBJ2-7, with TRBD1 matching over 11 bases. V was pared by 6 bases and J by 2 bases, with 9 bases of the junction left unmatched. The CDR3 is made up of 16 amino acids. The CDR3 DNA reads as TGTGCCAGCAGGGGCCCCGGGGACAGGGGGACCTACGAGCAGTACTTC. Its translation is CASRGPGDRGTYEQYF.

The chain uses TRBV29-1 and TRBJ1-3, with 9 bases identical to TRBD1. This CDR3 spans 15 amino acids. Germline assignment: CDR1 SQVTM and CDR2 ANQGSEA. With V trimmed by 4 bases and J by 0 bases, 4 bases remained unmatched. CDR3 nucleotides: TGCAGCGTTGGTGCGGGACAGGGCTCTGGAAACACCATATATTTT. Protein product: CSVGAGQGSGNTIYF.

V is TRBV3-1 and J is TRBJ2-5; 9 positions agree with TRBD2. With the DNA end fitting TRBJ2-1 better, the J assignment may be wrong. The CDR3 length is 13 residues. Germline V gene lookup returns CDR1 LGHDT and CDR2 YNNKEL (reference sequence). The CDR3 DNA is TGTGCCAGCGCGTCTAGCGGGAACAATGAGCAGTTCTTC. Protein: CASASSGNNEQFF.

In DNA form, the CDR3 reads TGCGCCAGCAGCTTGGCCCCCGAGACCTATGGCTACACCTTC. It encodes CASSLAPETYGYTF. The chain is built from TRBV5-1 and TRBJ1-2; no reliable D call. Germline CDR1 and CDR2: SGHRS and YFSETQ. The germline V and J ends were trimmed by 0 bases and 4 bases, with 10 bases remaining between them. CDR3 length: 14 residues.

In its sample, this clonotype was seen a few times. A junction boundary mismatches the germline segment, possibly from a read error. The J gene is TRBJ1-1, the V gene TRBV25-1; D gene unclear. CDR1 MGHDK and CDR2 SYGVNS come from the germline V gene. This CDR3 spans 13 amino acids. CDR3 coding DNA: TGTGCCAGCAGTGATCCCGCGGGCAGGACCAGAGTATTC. Protein product: CASSDPAGRTRVF. Looking up the rest from reference TRBV25-1 and TRBJ1-1 gives the full variable domain: EADIYQTPRYLVIGTGKKITLECSQTMGHDKMYWYQQDPGMELHLIHYSYGVNSTEKGDLSSESTVSRIRTEHFPLTLESARPSHTSQYLCASSDPAGRTRVFGQGTRLTVV.

The V and J genes are TRBV6-2 or TRBV6-3 and TRBJ2-3; 7 bases map to TRBD1. This CDR3 is built from 14 residues. Germline trimming cut 5 bases from V and 1 base from J; bases unmatched to any gene: 3. The V gene's germline CDR1 is MNHEY and CDR2 SVGEGT. The chain's CDR3 is CASSIDRGTDTQYF. In nucleotides, the CDR3 is TGTGCCAGCAGTATCGACAGGGGCACAGATACGCAGTATTTT.

This clonotype was counted ten times or more. The chain uses TRBV3-1 and TRBJ1-1, with 12 bases fitting TRBD1. Germline V gives CDR1 LGHDT, CDR2 YNNKEL (reference sequence). The CDR3 runs 15 residues. V was pared by 3 bases and J by 7 bases, with 6 bases of the junction left unmatched. CDR3 DNA sequence: TGTGCCAGCAGCCACCTGGGACAGGGGGCCTATGAAGCTTTCTTT. Translating gives CASSHLGQGAYEAFF. Full variable domain (rest looked up from reference TRBV3-1 and TRBJ1-1): DTAVSQTPKYLVTQMGNDKSIKCEQNLGHDTMYWYKQDSKKFLKIMFSYNNKELIINETVPNRFSPKSPDKAHLNLHINSLELGDSAVYFCASSHLGQGAYEAFFGQGTRLTVV.

About this clonotype: A much larger clone differs by one base, so this may be a read error. This chain uses TRBV10-3 with TRBJ2-5; 11 nucleotides agree with TRBD1. The CDR3 extends over 15 amino acids. CDR1 and CDR2 from the germline V gene are ENHRY and SYGVKD. The DNA of the CDR3 is TGTGCCATCAGCATCGAGGACAGGGGGCTGGAGACCCAGCACTTC. It codes for CAISIEDRGLETQHF.

This clonotype was seen a few times. This chain connects TRBV19 to TRBJ2-5; the D gene is possibly TRBD1 (5 bases). V lost 5 bases to trimming and J lost 4 bases, with 20 bases between them. This CDR3 is built from 16 residues. Germline V gene data show CDR1 as LNHDA and CDR2 as SQIVND (reference sequence). The CDR3: CASSEDVAWGRETQYF. The CDR3 region has the DNA TGTGCCAGTAGTGAGGACGTCGCATGGGGCCGAGAGACCCAGTACTTC.

The chain joins TRBV19 to TRBJ2-7; 7 bases are shared with TRBD1. This CDR3 is 13 amino acids long. The germline V gene has CDR1 LNHDA and CDR2 SQIVND (reference sequence). Losses at the gene ends were 5 bases for V and 3 bases for J; bases not matched to a gene: 4. The CDR3 sequence is CASSFDRDYEQYF. In DNA form, the CDR3 reads TGTGCCAGTAGTTTTGACAGGGACTACGAGCAGTACTTC.

The sample holds many counts of this clonotype. The chain couples TRBV6-1 to TRBJ2-7; TRBD2 might be the D (5 bases). The V gene lost 2 bases and the J gene lost 6 bases, with 17 bases spanning the gap. Germline CDR1 reads MNHNS; CDR2 reads SASEGT. This CDR3 spans 15 amino acids. The CDR3: CASSELRGSPFEQYF. The CDR3 coding sequence is TGTGCCAGCAGTGAACTGAGAGGGAGTCCGTTCGAGCAGTACTTC.

This chain uses TRBV3-1 with TRBJ2-2; 11 positions match TRBD2. The CDR3 covers 18 residues. CDR1 is LGHDT, CDR2 YNNKEL, per germline (reference sequence). V trimming: 3 bases; J trimming: 7 bases; junction bases outside the gene matches: 13. The CDR3 coding sequence is TGTGCCAGCAGCCACTCCAACCGACTAGCGGGATTCGGCGGGGAGCTGTTTTTT. This translates into CASSHSNRLAGFGGELFF.

This clonotype was counted a few times. The chain joins TRBV28 to TRBJ2-2, with a tentative D call TRBD2 (6 bases). CDR1 and CDR2 (germline): MDHEN, SYDVKM. Trimming removed 9 bases from V and 6 bases from J, with 17 bases in between. The CDR3 extends over 14 amino acids. The CDR3 nucleotides read TGTGCCAGTGAAAAGACTAGTGGAGCCGGGGAGCTGTTTTTT. This encodes CASEKTSGAGELFF.

This clonotype was recorded a few times. The V and J genes are TRBV25-1 and TRBJ2-3; no clear D gene. Germline V gene data show CDR1 as MGHDK and CDR2 as SYGVNS. Trimming removed 2 bases at V and 3 bases at J, with 6 bases between. This CDR3 has 13 amino acids. DNA for the CDR3: TGTGCCAGCAGTGAACCTATGACAGATACGCAGTATTTT. This translates into CASSEPMTDTQYF.

On this clonotype: This may be a read error: a much more frequent sequence differs by one nucleotide. V is TRBV6-1 and J is TRBJ1-1, with D tentatively TRBD1 (6 bases). Trimming shortened V by 8 bases and J by 4 bases, and 17 bases separated the two germline ends. The germline V gene has CDR1 MNHNS and CDR2 SASEGT. The CDR3 totals 14 residues. The CDR3: CASGPGAGSTEAFF. DNA of the CDR3: TGTGCCAGCGGACCGGGGGCGGGTAGCACTGAAGCTTTCTTT.

This chain joins TRBV5-1 and TRBJ2-2; D is uncertain. There are 13 residues in the CDR3. CDR1 and CDR2 from the germline V gene are SGHRS and YFSETQ. V lost 4 bases and J 4 bases, leaving 8 bases between the germline ends. CDR3 sequence reads: CASSLTSTGELFF. The CDR3 DNA is TGCGCCAGCAGCCTAACCTCCACCGGGGAGCTGTTTTTT.

This clonotype came up a few times. This chain joins TRBV5-1 and TRBJ2-4; 15 bases fit TRBD2. The CDR3 consists of 17 residues. V shed 0 bases, J shed 10 bases, and the junction held 8 bases outside the gene matches. Looked up from germline, CDR1 is SGHRS and CDR2 is YFSETQ. CDR3: CASSLAGTSGRQGIQYF. CDR3 nucleotide sequence: TGCGCCAGCAGCTTGGCCGGGACTAGCGGGAGGCAGGGAATTCAGTACTTC.

Details on this clonotype: With a much larger clone just one base away, this may be a read error. The V gene is TRBV20-1, the J gene TRBJ2-7, with D maybe TRBD2 (6 bases). Germline-derived CDR1 and CDR2 are DFQATT and SNEGSKA (reference sequence). The CDR3 sequence is 15 residues long. CDR3 nucleotides: TGCGGTGCTAGAGTAGATGTCGGGGGTCGGTACGAGCAGTACTTC. Protein product: CGARVDVGGRYEQYF.

This clonotype has more than one count but fewer than ten. This chain connects TRBV20-1 to TRBJ2-3; 8 nucleotides line up with TRBD2. CDR1 and CDR2 (germline): DFQATT, SNEGSKA (reference sequence). The CDR3 length is 14 residues. The V segment lost 6 bases and the J segment 3 bases; nucleotides outside the gene matches: 8. The CDR3 sequence: CSAEGGGRTDTQYF. DNA for the CDR3: TGCAGTGCAGAGGGCGGGGGGCGTACAGATACGCAGTATTTT.

This clonotype was observed many times. The chain employs TRBV5-1 and TRBJ1-1; D not resolved. V was pared by 0 bases and J by 0 bases, with 6 bases between. Germline V CDR1 and CDR2: SGHRS, YFSETQ. The CDR3 is made up of 14 amino acids. This CDR3 reads CASSLDGMNTEAFF. The CDR3 nucleotides read TGCGCCAGCAGCTTGGACGGAATGAACACTGAAGCTTTCTTT.